Listed here are 15 T cell receptor beta chains from one sample, sequenced in a study of a mutant IDH1 vaccine in newly diagnosed glioma. Time point defined: baseline, week 1 (first vaccination visit). Treatment of the sample: pre-vaccination baseline after standard-of-care therapy. Profiled with immunoSEQ multiplex PCR; TCRdb holds only in-frame clones, not every one. The sample carries 50,000 or so clones, 80% to 90% recorded once. Sequencing used PBMCs, obtained from a glioma patient treated with radiotherapy, temozolomide or both. The receptors stem from a man aged 35 to 55 with glioma.

The rearrangement uses TRBV27 and TRBJ2-4, with a weak D call TRBD1 (6 bases). Trimming shortened V by 2 bases and J by 7 bases, and 12 bases separated the two germline ends. Germline lookup yields CDR1 MNHEY and CDR2 SMNVEV (reference sequence). This CDR3 is built from 14 residues. The CDR3 DNA sequence: TGTGCCAGCAGTTTAATGGGGGCCGAGAACATTCAGTACTTC. It encodes CASSLMGAENIQYF.

The chain links TRBV6-6 to TRBJ1-6; D is perhaps TRBD1 (5 bases). The CDR3 is made up of 14 amino acids. Germline CDR1 MNHNY, CDR2 SVGAGI (reference sequence). The germline V and J ends were trimmed by 7 bases and 10 bases, with 17 bases remaining between them. The CDR3 spells CASTLGTANSPLHF. CDR3 in DNA: TGTGCCAGCACTCTCGGGACCGCGAACTCACCCCTCCACTTT.

The chain combines TRBV14 with TRBJ1-2; the D gene is possibly TRBD1 (5 bases). Trimming left V 5 bases short and J 4 bases short, with 11 bases between. CDR1 and CDR2 (germline): SGHDN, FVKESK. This CDR3 has 13 residues. CDR3 loop: CASSKTDFYGYTF. The CDR3 DNA reads as TGTGCCAGCAGCAAGACAGACTTCTATGGCTACACCTTC.

V and J are TRBV19 and TRBJ1-3; D is unclear. Looked up from germline, CDR1 is LNHDA and CDR2 is SQIVND (reference sequence). CDR3 length equals 15 residues. Trimming shortened V by 3 bases and J by 2 bases, and 11 bases separated the two germline ends. The CDR3 region is CASSIGTPPGNTIYF. DNA of the CDR3: TGTGCCAGTAGTATTGGTACCCCGCCTGGAAACACCATATATTTT.

The chain is built from TRBV28 and TRBJ1-1; the D gene is possibly TRBD1 (5 bases). CDR3 length: 14 amino acids. The ends were cut back, 5 bases at V and 8 bases at J, with 18 bases in the middle. In germline, CDR1 is MDHEN, CDR2 SYDVKM. The CDR3, as DNA: TGTGCCAGCAGTCCCCAGGGCGGGGGACCCGAAGCTTTCTTT. This sequence encodes CASSPQGGGPEAFF.

The chain joins TRBV5-1 to TRBJ1-2; TRBD1 aligns across 11 bases. The CDR3 sequence is 13 residues long. CDR1 and CDR2 (germline): SGHRS, YFSETQ. V lost 5 bases and J lost 5; bases outside the gene matches: 2. CDR3 sequence (DNA): TGCGCCAGCAGGGGACAGGGGGGGTATGGCTACACCTTC. This codes for CASRGQGGYGYTF.

Concerning this clone: Sequence at one end of the junction differs from germline and may be a read error. This sequence joins TRBV19 and TRBJ2-7; D remains ambiguous. From germline, CDR1 is LNHDA and CDR2 SQIVND (reference sequence). The CDR3 is made up of 8 amino acids. DNA for the CDR3: TGTGCCAGTAGTCCCGCTCCCTTC. Protein: CASSPAPF.

The gene calls are TRBV2 and TRBJ2-7, with D possibly TRBD2 on 6 matching bases. The CDR3 is made up of 13 amino acids. Trimming removed 10 bases from V and 2 bases from J, with 15 bases in between. From germline, CDR1 is SNHLY and CDR2 FYNNEI. CDR3: CANSDGGTYEQYF. CDR3 in DNA: TGTGCCAACTCGGACGGAGGGACCTACGAGCAGTACTTC. Filled out from reference TRBV2 and TRBJ2-7, the complete variable domain reads EPEVTQTPSHQVTQMGQEVILRCVPISNHLYFYWYRQILGQKVEFLVSFYNNEISEKSEIFDDQFSVERPDGSNFTLKIRSTKLEDSAMYFCANSDGGTYEQYFGPGTRLTVT.

This clone was detected once. One end of the junction fails to match germline, which may point to a read error. This chain joins TRBV7-2 and TRBJ1-3; D is perhaps TRBD1 (6 bases). There are 16 residues in the CDR3. The germline V gene encodes CDR1 SGHTA and CDR2 FQGNSA. The CDR3 loop reads CASSPRGGPAGNTIYF. The DNA of the CDR3 is TGTGCCAGCAGCCCACGTGGGGGGCCGGCTGGTAACACCATATATTTT.

The gene calls are TRBV9 and TRBJ2-6; 8 nucleotides agree with TRBD1. Germline assignment: CDR1 SGDLS and CDR2 YYNGEE. Trimming took 2 bases from V and 4 from J; bases not matched to a gene: 2. CDR3 size: 15 residues. The CDR3 region has the DNA TGTGCCAGCAGCGTCAGGGGGCGCGGGGCCAACGTCCTGACTTTC. Protein product: CASSVRGRGANVLTF.

The gene calls are TRBV21-1 and TRBJ1-2. TRBV21-1 corresponds to a pseudogene. The CDR3 totals 16 residues. CDR3 loop: CASSSILATKTYDYTF. CDR3 DNA sequence: TGTGCCAGCAGTAGTATCTTAGCTACAAAGACCTATGACTACACCTTC.

The chain employs TRBV9 and TRBJ1-5, with 7 bases lining up with TRBD1. Unmatched junction bases numbered 4, after V lost 4 bases and J lost 0 bases. In germline, CDR1 is SGDLS, CDR2 YYNGEE. There are 15 residues in the CDR3. The CDR3 nucleotides read TGTGCCAGCAGCTGGGACAGTAATAGCAATCAGCCCCAGCATTTT. This encodes CASSWDSNSNQPQHF. Full variable domain (remainder filled in from reference TRBV9 and TRBJ1-5): DSGVTQTPKHLITATGQRVTLRCSPRSGDLSVYWYQQSLDQGLQFLIQYYNGEERAKGNILERFSAQQFPDLHSELNLSSLELGDSALYFCASSWDSNSNQPQHFGDGTRLSIL.

This clone was counted a single time. This chain links TRBV9 with TRBJ2-1; 11 bases fit TRBD2. The CDR3 runs 15 residues. Germline trimming cut 3 bases from V and 7 bases from J; bases unmatched to any gene: 6. The germline CDR1 and CDR2 sequences are SGDLS and YYNGEE. CDR3 region: CASSAILAGVNEQFF. CDR3 sequence (DNA): TGTGCCAGCAGCGCGATACTAGCGGGAGTTAATGAGCAGTTCTTC.

The chain joins TRBV6-5 to TRBJ1-2, with unresolved D. The CDR3 is 14 residues long. With 5 bases removed from V and 3 bases from J, the gap between germline ends came to 13 bases. In germline, CDR1 is MNHEY, CDR2 SVGAGI. CDR3 in amino acids: CASSESSVYYGYTF. CDR3 sequence (DNA): TGTGCCAGCAGTGAGTCTTCTGTTTACTATGGCTACACCTTC.

This chain connects TRBV5-1 to TRBJ1-2; D is uncertain. Germline V gene lookup returns CDR1 SGHRS and CDR2 YFSETQ. V lost 4 bases and J lost 2, with 12 bases in between. The CDR3 covers 14 residues. CDR3 amino acids: CASSTDGINYGYTF. CDR3 DNA: TGCGCCAGCAGCACGGATGGCATAAACTATGGCTACACCTTC.